This T cell receptor beta chain was found in a study of T cell clones after liver transplantation. Germline assignment: CDR1 LGHNA and CDR2 YSLEER. This CDR3 spans 18 amino acids. Trimming at V came to 2 bases and at J to 6 bases, leaving 16 bases not matched to a gene. Produced via immunoSEQ multiplex PCR; TCRdb's table is partial and in-frame only. The repertoire holds 68,000 or so clones, over 70% seen once, with around 0.66% in the top ten. This sample comprised CD4+ T cells from blood, obtained before liver transplant. V is TRBV4-3 and J is TRBJ2-3; 8 positions agree with TRBD1. The sequence came from a human donor who received a liver transplant. CDR3: CASSQMPRDRLFGDTQYF. The CDR3 DNA sequence: TGCGCCAGCAGCCAAATGCCCCGGGACAGGCTTTTTGGGGATACGCAGTATTTT.